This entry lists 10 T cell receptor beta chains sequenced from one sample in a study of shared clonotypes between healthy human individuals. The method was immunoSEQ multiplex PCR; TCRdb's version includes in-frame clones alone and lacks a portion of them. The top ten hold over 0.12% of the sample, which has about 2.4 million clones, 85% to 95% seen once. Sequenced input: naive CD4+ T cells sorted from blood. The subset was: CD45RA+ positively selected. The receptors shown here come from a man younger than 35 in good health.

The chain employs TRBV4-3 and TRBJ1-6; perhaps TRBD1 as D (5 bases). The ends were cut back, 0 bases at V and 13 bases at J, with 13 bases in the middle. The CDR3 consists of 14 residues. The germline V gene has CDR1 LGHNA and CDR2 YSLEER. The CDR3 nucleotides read TGCGCCAGCAGCCAAGATAAGGGGATTCCCCCCCTCCACTTT. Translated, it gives CASSQDKGIPPLHF.

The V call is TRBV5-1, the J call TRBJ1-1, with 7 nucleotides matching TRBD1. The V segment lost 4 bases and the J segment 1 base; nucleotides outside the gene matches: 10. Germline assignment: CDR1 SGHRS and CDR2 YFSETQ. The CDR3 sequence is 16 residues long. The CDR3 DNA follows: TGCGCCAGCAGCCACACCGGACAGGCTAAGAACACTGAAGCTTTCTTT. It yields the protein CASSHTGQAKNTEAFF. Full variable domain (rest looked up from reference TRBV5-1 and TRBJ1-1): KAGVTQTPRYLIKTRGQQVTLSCSPISGHRSVSWYQQTPGQGLQFLFEYFSETQRNKGNFPGRFSGRQFSNSRSEMNVSTLELGDSALYLCASSHTGQAKNTEAFFGQGTRLTVV.

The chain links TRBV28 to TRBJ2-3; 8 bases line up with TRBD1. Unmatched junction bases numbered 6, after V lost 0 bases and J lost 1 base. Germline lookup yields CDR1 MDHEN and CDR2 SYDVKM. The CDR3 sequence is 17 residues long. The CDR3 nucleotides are TGTGCCAGCAGTTTATGGGACAGGGCCTACGGCACAGATACGCAGTATTTT. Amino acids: CASSLWDRAYGTDTQYF. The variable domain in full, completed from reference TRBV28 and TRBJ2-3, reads DVKVTQSSRYLVKRTGEKVFLECVQDMDHENMFWYRQDPGLGLRLIYFSYDVKMKEKGDIPEGYSVSREKKERFSLILESASTNQTSMYLCASSLWDRAYGTDTQYFGPGTRLTVL.

The CDR3 spells CASSVTGGGTDTQYF. CDR3 nucleotides: TGTGCCAGCAGCGTTACAGGGGGCGGCACAGATACGCAGTATTTT. V usage is TRBV9 and J usage is TRBJ2-3, with 9 nucleotides matching TRBD1. CDR1 is SGDLS, CDR2 YYNGEE, per germline. With 2 bases clipped from V and 1 base from J, the junction kept 2 bases outside the gene matches. The CDR3 is made up of 15 amino acids.

Here the CDR3 reads CASSFTTGVAYEQYF. The CDR3 region has the DNA TGTGCCAGCAGCTTTACGACAGGGGTGGCCTACGAGCAGTACTTC. The rearrangement uses TRBV11-2 and TRBJ2-7; 8 nucleotides align to TRBD1. Germline-derived CDR1 and CDR2 are SGHAT and FQNNGV. The J segment lost 2 bases and the V segment lost 3 bases, leaving 6 bases of the junction unmatched. This CDR3 region has 15 residues. Filled out from reference TRBV11-2 and TRBJ2-7, the complete variable domain reads EAGVAQSPRYKIIEKRQSVAFWCNPISGHATLYWYQQILGQGPKLLIQFQNNGVVDDSQLPKDRFSAERLKGVDSTLKIQPAKLEDSAVYLCASSFTTGVAYEQYFGPGTRLTVT.

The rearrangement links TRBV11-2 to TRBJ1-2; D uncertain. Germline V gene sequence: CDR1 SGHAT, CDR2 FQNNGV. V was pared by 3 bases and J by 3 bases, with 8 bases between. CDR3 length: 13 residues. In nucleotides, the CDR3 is TGTGCCAGCAGCTTCTATGGCGACTATGGCTACACCTTC. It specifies CASSFYGDYGYTF.

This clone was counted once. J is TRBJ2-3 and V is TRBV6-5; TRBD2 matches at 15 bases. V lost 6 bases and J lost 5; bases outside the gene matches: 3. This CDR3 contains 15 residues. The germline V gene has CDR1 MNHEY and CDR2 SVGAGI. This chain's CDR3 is CASRTGLAGGDTQYF. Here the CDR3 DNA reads TGTGCCAGCAGGACGGGACTAGCGGGAGGAGATACGCAGTATTTT.

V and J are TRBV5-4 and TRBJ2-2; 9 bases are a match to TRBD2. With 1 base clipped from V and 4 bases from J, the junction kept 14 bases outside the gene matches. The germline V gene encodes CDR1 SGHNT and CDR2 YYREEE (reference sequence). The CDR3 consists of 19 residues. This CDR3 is CASSLWGLAGGPGTGELFF. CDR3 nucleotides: TGTGCCAGCAGCTTGTGGGGTTTGGCGGGAGGGCCGGGCACCGGGGAGCTGTTTTTT.

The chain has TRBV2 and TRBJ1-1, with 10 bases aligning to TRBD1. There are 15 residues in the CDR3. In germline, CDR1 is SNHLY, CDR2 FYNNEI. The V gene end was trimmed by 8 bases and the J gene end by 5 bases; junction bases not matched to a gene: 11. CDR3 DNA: TGTGCCAGCTCAAAGGAAGGACAGGGGGGGACTGAAGCTTTCTTT. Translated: CASSKEGQGGTEAFF.

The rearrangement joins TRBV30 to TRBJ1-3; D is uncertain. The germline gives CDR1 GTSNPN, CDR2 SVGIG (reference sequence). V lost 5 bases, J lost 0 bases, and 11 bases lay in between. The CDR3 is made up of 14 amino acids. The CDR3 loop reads CAWVGSSSGNTIYF. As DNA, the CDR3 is TGTGCCTGGGTGGGGTCCTCCTCTGGAAACACCATATATTTT.